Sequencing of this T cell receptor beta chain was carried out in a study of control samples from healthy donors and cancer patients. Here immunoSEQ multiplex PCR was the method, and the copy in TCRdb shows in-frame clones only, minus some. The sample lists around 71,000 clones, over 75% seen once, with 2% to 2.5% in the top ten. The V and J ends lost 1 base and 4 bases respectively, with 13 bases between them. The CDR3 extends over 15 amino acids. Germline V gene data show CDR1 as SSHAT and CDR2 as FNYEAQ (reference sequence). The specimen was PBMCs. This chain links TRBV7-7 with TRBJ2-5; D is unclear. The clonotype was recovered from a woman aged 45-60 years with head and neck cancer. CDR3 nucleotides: TGTGCCAGCAGCTTAGGTCTGCAAAGTGGAGAGACCCAGTACTTC. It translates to CASSLGLQSGETQYF.